Listed here is a single TCR beta chain. The antigen remains undetermined. The junction had 7 bases not matched to a gene; V was cut back by 5 bases and J by 6 bases. The CDR3 is 15 residues long. Germline V lookup: CDR1 SGHDT, CDR2 YYEEEE. Isolated RNA was reverse transcribed into cDNA used as the sequencing template. The data were produced by immunoSEQ multiplex PCR, yet TCRdb's version contains in-frame clones alone and is incomplete. The sample yields 160,000 or so clones, about 51% seen once. This entry comes from a study of CD8+ T cells in alopecia areata. Study summary: The drug, oral tofacitinib, was given to treated patients at 5 to 10 mg twice daily.

Findings and caveats of the study: Mouse data revealed clearer TCR sharing than patient data did, a gap possibly tied to HLA.

The rearrangement joins TRBV5-6 to TRBJ2-1; TRBD2 aligns across 11 bases. This material consisted of CD8+ T cells sorted from blood, taken at week 0. The clonotype was recovered from a human donor with alopecia areata. The CDR3 reads CASRDRLAGFNEQFF. DNA for the CDR3: TGTGCCAGCAGGGACCGACTAGCGGGGTTCAATGAGCAGTTCTTC.